The 27 T cell receptor beta chains given below trace back to one sample, sequenced in a study of beta chain features in type 1 diabetes. The isolated RNA, all of it, was reverse transcribed, so expressed TCRB transcripts were what got sequenced. Profiled with immunoSEQ multiplex PCR; TCRdb holds only in-frame clones, not every one. Found here are about 330,000 clones, about 10% of them singletons; the top ten hold 0.015%. The sequencing sample was made of naive CD4+ T cells from blood. The receptors were gathered from a woman in her twenties or thirties in good health.

This chain joins TRBV7-2 and TRBJ2-1; TRBD1 might be the D (6 bases). Trimming cost V 5 bases and J 7 bases, with 18 bases left between them. Per germline, CDR1 SGHTA and CDR2 FQGNSA. This CDR3 is built from 15 residues. CDR3 region: CASSRILIQGNEQFF. CDR3 coding DNA: TGTGCCAGCAGCCGAATATTAATACAGGGTAATGAGCAGTTCTTC.

The CDR3 is CASSHTAGSHTGELFF. DNA of the CDR3: TGCGCCAGCAGCCACACGGCGGGAAGCCACACCGGGGAGCTGTTTTTT. This chain uses TRBV4-1 with TRBJ2-2, with D possibly matching TRBD2 (6 bases). Trimming took off 3 bases at V and 3 bases at J, with 14 bases between the two ends. CDR1 MGHRA and CDR2 YSYEKL come from the germline V gene. The CDR3 covers 16 residues.

This clone showed up just a few times. The chain recombines TRBV15 with TRBJ1-5, with a possible D match to TRBD1 (6 bases). Germline lookup yields CDR1 LNHNV and CDR2 YYDKDF (reference sequence). V lost 2 bases and J lost 7, with 12 bases in between. The CDR3 length is 14 residues. The chain's CDR3 is CATSRLTGSQPQHF. The CDR3 coding sequence is TGTGCCACCAGCAGACTAACAGGGAGCCAGCCCCAGCATTTT.

The chain uses TRBV14 and TRBJ1-1; D not certain. Germline values: CDR1 SGHDN, CDR2 FVKESK. The CDR3 contains 16 residues. V shed 6 bases and J shed 1 base, with 18 bases lying between them. CDR3 DNA sequence: TGTGCCAGCAGTCACCCCCAGATAGCCTCGAACACTGAAGCTTTCTTT. Translating it yields CASSHPQIASNTEAFF.

This clone was detected a few times. The chain recombines TRBV11-2 with TRBJ1-5; D is perhaps TRBD1 (6 bases). There are 15 residues in the CDR3. Trimming removed 1 base at V and 3 bases at J, with 10 bases between. Germline V gene data show CDR1 as SGHAT and CDR2 as FQNNGV. The CDR3 DNA reads as TGTGCCAGCAGCTTAGGTCAGGGGCTCAATCAGCCCCAGCATTTT. Its protein is CASSLGQGLNQPQHF.

This clone was counted only a few times. Here the CDR3 DNA reads TGCGCCAGCAGCTTGGACAGGGCAACTAATGAAAAACTGTTTTTT. As protein: CASSLDRATNEKLFF. This rearrangement joins TRBV5-1 to TRBJ1-4; possible D gene TRBD1, 6 bases. The V end was cut by 0 bases, the J end by 0 bases, with 6 bases between. Germline V lookup: CDR1 SGHRS, CDR2 YFSETQ. The CDR3 extends over 15 amino acids.

With respect to this clone: Distinct nucleotide sequences in the sample also encode this CDR3. This chain links TRBV9 with TRBJ2-3; 7 nucleotides agree with TRBD1. Germline CDR1 is SGDLS and CDR2 is YYNGEE. The CDR3 consists of 15 residues. The V segment lost 2 bases and the J segment 3 bases; nucleotides outside the gene matches: 6. CDR3 nucleotides: TGTGCCAGCAGCGTGACAGGGACGGGGACAGATACGCAGTATTTT. This encodes CASSVTGTGTDTQYF.

This chain uses TRBV25-1 with TRBJ2-1; tentatively, D is TRBD1 (6 bases). Trimming pared 6 bases from V and 0 bases from J, leaving 12 bases between. Germline V gene lookup returns CDR1 MGHDK and CDR2 SYGVNS. This CDR3 contains 15 residues. CDR3 sequence: CASSSGQISYNEQFF. DNA for the CDR3: TGTGCCAGCAGCTCCGGACAGATCTCCTACAATGAGCAGTTCTTC.

This clone was picked up a small number of times. The chain carries TRBV27 and TRBJ1-2; 7 nucleotides agree with TRBD1. The germline CDR1 and CDR2 sequences are MNHEY and SMNVEV (reference sequence). The CDR3 covers 13 residues. J gave up 5 bases and V 6 bases, and 6 bases lay outside the gene matches. The chain's CDR3 is CASSPTGEYGYTF. The CDR3 coding sequence is TGTGCCAGCAGCCCCACAGGGGAATATGGCTACACCTTC.

The chain uses TRBV15 and TRBJ2-2, with D maybe TRBD2 (6 bases). The CDR3 runs to 17 residues. The germline CDR1 and CDR2 sequences are LNHNV and YYDKDF (reference sequence). Trimming took 2 bases from V and 4 from J, leaving 17 bases between them. CDR3 in amino acids: CATSRPLGGGGTGELFF. The CDR3 coding sequence is TGTGCCACCAGCAGACCCCTGGGAGGAGGTGGCACCGGGGAGCTGTTTTTT. The variable domain in full, with the rest retrieved from reference TRBV15 and TRBJ2-2, is DAMVIQNPRYQVTQFGKPVTLSCSQTLNHNVMYWYQQKSSQAPKLLFHYYDKDFNNEADTPDNFQSRRPNTSFCFLDIRSPGLGDTAMYLCATSRPLGGGGTGELFFGEGSRLTVL.

This clone occurred a few times. The chain couples TRBV27 to TRBJ2-7; tentatively, D is TRBD2 (5 bases). Germline-derived CDR1 and CDR2 are MNHEY and SMNVEV (reference sequence). The V and J ends lost 4 bases and 1 base respectively, with 14 bases between them. CDR3 length: 15 amino acids. CDR3 nucleotide sequence: TGTGCCAGCAGTTCCCAGGAGGCAAAGTCCTACGAGCAGTACTTC. Translation gives CASSSQEAKSYEQYF.

This clone was counted between two and nine times. The V gene is TRBV20-1, the J gene TRBJ2-1; no firm D call. This CDR3 is built from 10 residues. Germline CDR1 DFQATT, CDR2 SNEGSKA (reference sequence). CDR3 DNA: TGCTCGGCTGAGGTTTATGAGCAGTTCTTC. Translating it yields CSAEVYEQFF.

The genes are TRBV5-1 and TRBJ1-3, with D uncertain. V was shortened by 3 bases and J by 1 base, with 11 bases between the two germline ends. The CDR3 has 15 amino acids. Germline assignment: CDR1 SGHRS and CDR2 YFSETQ. In nucleotides, the CDR3 is TGCGCCAGCAGCTCATTTAGCGGTTCTGGAAACACCATATATTTT. This encodes CASSSFSGSGNTIYF.

The chain joins TRBV28 to TRBJ1-2, with TRBD1 matching 8 bases. Germline V lookup: CDR1 MDHEN, CDR2 SYDVKM. The CDR3 length is 15 residues. Trimming at V came to 1 base and at J to 0 bases, leaving 1 base not matched to a gene. CDR3 nucleotide sequence: TGTGCCAGCAGTTTATCAGGGGGCCCTAACTATGGCTACACCTTC. This codes for CASSLSGGPNYGYTF.

Only a few counts were recorded for this clone. The chain carries TRBV30 and TRBJ2-1; D is unresolved. V lost 3 bases and J lost 9, with 12 bases in between. Germline V gene data show CDR1 as GTSNPN and CDR2 as SVGIG (reference sequence). The CDR3 extends over 12 amino acids. Written as DNA, the CDR3 is TGTGCCTGGAGGGTCAGTTCTGGTGAGCAGTTCTTC. Translating it yields CAWRVSSGEQFF.

This clone was seen more than once but under ten times. The rearrangement links TRBV4-3 to TRBJ1-5; D gene unclear. The CDR3 is made up of 17 amino acids. V shed 0 bases and J shed 2 bases, with 14 bases lying between them. The germline V gene encodes CDR1 LGHNA and CDR2 YSLEER. The CDR3 DNA reads TGCGCCAGCAGCCAAGAGGCCCTGAGGTCGGGCAATCAGCCCCAGCATTTT. Amino acid sequence: CASSQEALRSGNQPQHF.

The chain uses TRBV4-2 and TRBJ2-5, with 7 nucleotides matching TRBD2. The CDR3 has 14 residues. The V gene end was trimmed by 1 base and the J gene end by 5 bases; junction bases not matched to a gene: 4. Germline lookup yields CDR1 LGHNA and CDR2 YNFKEQ. The CDR3 loop reads CASSQGFSGETQYF. The DNA for the CDR3 is TGTGCCAGCAGCCAAGGGTTTAGCGGGGAGACCCAGTACTTC.

CDR3 sequence (DNA): TGTGCCAGCTCACCAATGTCAGACAATGAGCAGTTCTTC. Encoded protein: CASSPMSDNEQFF. This sequence joins TRBV18 and TRBJ2-1; the D is unclear. Germline CDR1 KGHSH, CDR2 LQKENI. This CDR3 comprises 13 residues. The V and J ends lost 2 bases and 5 bases respectively, with 7 bases between them.

The chain links TRBV7-9 to TRBJ2-7; D uncertain. Trimming took 1 base from V and 2 from J, leaving 9 bases between them. CDR3 length: 14 residues. Germline loops: CDR1 SEHNR, CDR2 FQNEAQ (reference sequence). The CDR3 region is CASSLVGPTYEQYF. The CDR3, as DNA: TGTGCCAGCAGCTTAGTTGGCCCCACCTACGAGCAGTACTTC.

The chain recombines TRBV5-1 with TRBJ2-5, with 10 bases identical to TRBD2. Germline assignment: CDR1 SGHRS and CDR2 YFSETQ. There are 22 residues in the CDR3. The J segment lost 5 bases and the V segment lost 0 bases, leaving 25 bases of the junction unmatched. The CDR3 sequence: CASSLVTRASGRQVAKWETQYF. CDR3 nucleotide sequence: TGCGCCAGCAGCTTGGTTACGCGGGCTAGCGGGAGACAGGTGGCGAAGTGGGAGACCCAGTACTTC.

This clone was observed a handful of times. The chain is built from TRBV30 and TRBJ1-1; D remains ambiguous. V dropped 0 bases and J dropped 0 bases, with 11 bases sitting between them. Germline assignment: CDR1 GTSNPN and CDR2 SVGIG (reference sequence). The CDR3 consists of 15 residues. DNA of the CDR3: TGTGCCTGGAGTGTAGACGCGGTGGTGAACACTGAAGCTTTCTTT. The encoded protein is CAWSVDAVVNTEAFF.

A few counts support this clone. In DNA form, the CDR3 reads TGTGCCAGCAGTTTAGGGGCTGGGGCAAACATTCAGTACTTC. This sequence encodes CASSLGAGANIQYF. The chain couples TRBV27 to TRBJ2-4, with D possibly TRBD1 on 5 matching bases. The germline V and J ends were trimmed by 2 bases and 6 bases, with 11 bases remaining between them. This CDR3 is 14 amino acids long. The germline V gene encodes CDR1 MNHEY and CDR2 SMNVEV (reference sequence).

This clone was observed a few times. Here the CDR3 reads CASSEAWGRNQPQHF. The CDR3 DNA reads TGTGCCAGCAGTGAAGCATGGGGGCGGAATCAGCCCCAGCATTTT. The chain employs TRBV6-1 and TRBJ1-5, with a tentative D call TRBD1 (6 bases). Trimming removed 0 bases at V and 4 bases at J, with 10 bases between. The CDR3 has 15 amino acids. Germline V CDR1 and CDR2: MNHNS, SASEGT.

In this sample, this clone turned up a few times. The rearrangement links TRBV7-2 to TRBJ1-2; 7 bases line up with TRBD1. There are 16 residues in the CDR3. The germline CDR1 and CDR2 sequences are SGHTA and FQGNSA. The V gene end was trimmed by 5 bases and the J gene end by 2 bases; junction bases not matched to a gene: 11. The CDR3 reads CASSPRDRLSNYGYTF. In nucleotides, the CDR3 is TGTGCCAGCAGCCCCCGGGACAGACTATCAAACTATGGCTACACCTTC.

The V gene is TRBV30, the J gene TRBJ2-7; TRBD2 aligns across 12 bases. V lost 8 bases, J lost 4 bases, and 9 bases stayed unmatched. Per the germline V gene, CDR1 is GTSNPN and CDR2 is SVGIG (reference sequence). The CDR3 extends over 14 amino acids. CDR3 sequence reads: CAGVTSGRSYEQYF. The CDR3 DNA reads TGTGCCGGGGTGACTAGCGGGAGATCTTACGAGCAGTACTTC.

The rearrangement links TRBV18 to TRBJ2-7; D might be TRBD1 (6 bases). Trimming pared 3 bases from V and 4 bases from J, leaving 13 bases between. In germline, CDR1 is KGHSH, CDR2 LQKENI. The CDR3 covers 14 residues. CDR3: CASSPLDSPYEQYF. The CDR3 coding sequence is TGTGCCAGCTCACCCCTGGACAGCCCGTACGAGCAGTACTTC.

The CDR3 DNA is TGTGCCAGCAGTCGACAGGGGGGGACTGAAGCTTTCTTT. Protein product: CASSRQGGTEAFF. The V call is TRBV7-3, the J call TRBJ1-1; TRBD1 matches at 9 bases. Germline V gene sequence: CDR1 SGHTA, CDR2 FQGTGA. CDR3 size: 13 residues. V was pared by 6 bases and J by 5 bases, with 4 bases of the junction left unmatched.